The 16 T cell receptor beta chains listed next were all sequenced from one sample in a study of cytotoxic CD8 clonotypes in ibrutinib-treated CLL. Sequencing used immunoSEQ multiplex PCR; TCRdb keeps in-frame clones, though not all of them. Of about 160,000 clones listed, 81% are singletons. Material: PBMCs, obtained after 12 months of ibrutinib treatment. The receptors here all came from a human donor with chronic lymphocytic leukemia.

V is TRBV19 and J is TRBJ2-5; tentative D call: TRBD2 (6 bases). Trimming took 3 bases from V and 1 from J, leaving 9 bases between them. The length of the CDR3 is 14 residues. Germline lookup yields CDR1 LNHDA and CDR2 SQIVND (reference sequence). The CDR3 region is CASSIMGLQETQYF. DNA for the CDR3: TGTGCCAGTAGTATCATGGGACTCCAAGAGACCCAGTACTTC.

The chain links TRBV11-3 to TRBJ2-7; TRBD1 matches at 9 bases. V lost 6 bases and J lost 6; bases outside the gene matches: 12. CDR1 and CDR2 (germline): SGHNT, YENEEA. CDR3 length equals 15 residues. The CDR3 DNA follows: TGTGCCAGCAGTTCCGGGACAGGGATGGGGTCCGAGCAGTACTTC. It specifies CASSSGTGMGSEQYF.

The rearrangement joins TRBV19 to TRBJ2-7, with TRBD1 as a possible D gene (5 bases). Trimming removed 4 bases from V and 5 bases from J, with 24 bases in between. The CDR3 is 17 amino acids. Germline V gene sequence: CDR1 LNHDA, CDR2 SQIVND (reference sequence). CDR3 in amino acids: CASSTPFPTSGRDEQYF. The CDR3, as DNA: TGTGCCAGTAGTACCCCCTTTCCGACTTCGGGCAGGGACGAGCAGTACTTC.

DNA of the CDR3: TGTGCCACCAGCAGCAACCGCCGGACAGCGGGAGTGGAGACCCAGTACTTC. This translates into CATSSNRRTAGVETQYF. This chain uses TRBV15 with TRBJ2-5; the match to TRBD2 covers 8 bases. The CDR3 runs to 17 residues. Germline lookup yields CDR1 LNHNV and CDR2 YYDKDF (reference sequence). J lost 5 bases, V lost 3 bases, and 14 bases had no gene match.

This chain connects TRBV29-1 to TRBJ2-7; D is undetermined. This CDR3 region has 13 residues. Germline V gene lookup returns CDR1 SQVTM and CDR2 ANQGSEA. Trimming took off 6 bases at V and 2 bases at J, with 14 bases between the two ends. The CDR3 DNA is TGCAGCGTGGCTCAGGATCGTGCCTACGAGCAGTACTTC. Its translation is CSVAQDRAYEQYF.

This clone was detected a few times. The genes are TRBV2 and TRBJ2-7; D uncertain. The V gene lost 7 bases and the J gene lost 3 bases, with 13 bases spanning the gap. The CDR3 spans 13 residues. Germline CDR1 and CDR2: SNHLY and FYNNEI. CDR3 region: CASTLEEGYEQYF. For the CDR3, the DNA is TGTGCCAGCACCTTAGAAGAAGGCTACGAGCAGTACTTC.

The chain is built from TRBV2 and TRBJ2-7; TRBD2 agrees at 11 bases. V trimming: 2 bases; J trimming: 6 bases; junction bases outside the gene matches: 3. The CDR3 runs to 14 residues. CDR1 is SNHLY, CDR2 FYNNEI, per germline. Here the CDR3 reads CASSELAGGPEQYF. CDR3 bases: TGTGCCAGCAGTGAACTAGCGGGAGGTCCCGAGCAGTACTTC. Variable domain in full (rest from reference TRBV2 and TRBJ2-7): EPEVTQTPSHQVTQMGQEVILRCVPISNHLYFYWYRQILGQKVEFLVSFYNNEISEKSEIFDDQFSVERPDGSNFTLKIRSTKLEDSAMYFCASSELAGGPEQYFGPGTRLTVT.

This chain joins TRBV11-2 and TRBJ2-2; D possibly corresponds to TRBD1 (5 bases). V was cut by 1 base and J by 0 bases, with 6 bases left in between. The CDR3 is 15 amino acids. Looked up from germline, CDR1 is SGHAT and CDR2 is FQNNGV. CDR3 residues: CASSLAGSNTGELFF. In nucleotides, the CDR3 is TGTGCCAGCAGCTTAGCAGGGTCGAACACCGGGGAGCTGTTTTTT.

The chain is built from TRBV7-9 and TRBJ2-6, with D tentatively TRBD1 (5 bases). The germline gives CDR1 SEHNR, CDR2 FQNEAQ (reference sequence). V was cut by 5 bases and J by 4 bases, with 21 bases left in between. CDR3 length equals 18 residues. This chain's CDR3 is CASSPGQGNARGANVLTF. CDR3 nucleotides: TGTGCCAGCAGCCCGGGCCAGGGCAATGCAAGAGGGGCCAACGTCCTGACTTTC.

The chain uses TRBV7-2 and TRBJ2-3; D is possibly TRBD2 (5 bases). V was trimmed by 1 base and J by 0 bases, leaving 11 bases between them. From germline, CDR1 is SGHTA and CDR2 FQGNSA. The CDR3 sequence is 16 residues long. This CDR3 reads CASSLGSRVSTDTQYF. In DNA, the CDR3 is TGTGCCAGCAGCTTAGGTTCGCGGGTCAGCACAGATACGCAGTATTTT.

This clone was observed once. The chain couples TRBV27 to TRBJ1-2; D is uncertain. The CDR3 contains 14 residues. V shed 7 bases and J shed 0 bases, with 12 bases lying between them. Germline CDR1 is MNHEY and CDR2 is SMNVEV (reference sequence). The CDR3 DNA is TGTGCCAGCACCGCTTTCGGGGCTAACTATGGCTACACCTTC. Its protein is CASTAFGANYGYTF.

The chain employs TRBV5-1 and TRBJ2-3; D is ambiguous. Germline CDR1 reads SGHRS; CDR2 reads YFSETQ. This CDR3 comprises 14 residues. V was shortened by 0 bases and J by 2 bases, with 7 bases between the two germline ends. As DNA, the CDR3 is TGCGCCAGCAGCTTGGACACGATCACAGATACGCAGTATTTT. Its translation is CASSLDTITDTQYF.

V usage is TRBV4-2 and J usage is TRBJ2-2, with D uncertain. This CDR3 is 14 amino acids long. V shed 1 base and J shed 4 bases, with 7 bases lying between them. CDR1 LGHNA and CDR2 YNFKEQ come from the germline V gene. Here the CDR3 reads CASSQGSPTGELFF. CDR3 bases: TGTGCCAGCAGCCAAGGGAGTCCCACCGGGGAGCTGTTTTTT.

CDR3 nucleotide sequence: TGTGCCATCAGATCGCGACAGGGCGAAACCGGGGAGCTGTTTTTT. Residues: CAIRSRQGETGELFF. The chain is built from TRBV10-3 and TRBJ2-2, with TRBD1 matching over 7 bases. CDR1 and CDR2 (germline): ENHRY, SYGVKD. The CDR3 has 15 residues. Trimming at V came to 6 bases and at J to 5 bases, leaving 9 bases not matched to a gene.

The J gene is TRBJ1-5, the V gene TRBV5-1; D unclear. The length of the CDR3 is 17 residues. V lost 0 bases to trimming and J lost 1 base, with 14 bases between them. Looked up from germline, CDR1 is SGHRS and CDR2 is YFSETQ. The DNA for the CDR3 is TGCGCCAGCAGCTTGGAGGGCCCCGGGCGGAGCAATCAGCCCCAGCATTTT. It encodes CASSLEGPGRSNQPQHF.

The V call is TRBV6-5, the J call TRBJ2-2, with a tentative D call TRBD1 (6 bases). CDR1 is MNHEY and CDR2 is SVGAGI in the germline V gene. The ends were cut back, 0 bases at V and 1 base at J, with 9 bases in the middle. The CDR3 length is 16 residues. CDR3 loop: CASSYSGRGNTGELFF. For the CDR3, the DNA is TGTGCCAGCAGTTACTCGGGCAGGGGGAACACCGGGGAGCTGTTTTTT.